This TCR beta chain was captured in a study of blood T cell repertoires in COVID-19. Study-level background: Acute and convalescent COVID-19 specimens originated in the United States, Italy and Spain.

Germline CDR1 is SGHRS and CDR2 is YFSETQ. V lost 4 bases, J lost 2 bases, and 3 bases stayed unmatched. This CDR3 region has 15 residues. Profiling relied on immunoSEQ multiplex PCR, and the TCRdb table lists in-frame clones only, not all of them. The sample has roughly 170,000 clones, about 72% seen once; the top ten hold 15% to 20%. This clone was found a few times. Participants were placed into cohorts based on the clinical history they reported. Sequencing used PBMCs or T cells enriched from blood (not recorded which). The source of this sequence is a woman aged 45 to 65 who had recovered from COVID-19. V usage is TRBV5-1 and J usage is TRBJ2-2; TRBD1 matches 9 bases. The CDR3 reads CASSVTGGNTGELFF. As DNA, the CDR3 is TGCGCCAGCAGCGTTACAGGGGGCAACACCGGGGAGCTGTTTTTT.